The next 19 T cell receptor beta chains were all read from a single sample in a study of T cell changes during pregnancy in multiple sclerosis. TCRdb keeps only in-frame clones here, not all; method: immunoSEQ multiplex PCR. The table records about 83,000 clones, roughly 95% of them present only once. The starting material was peripheral blood, obtained in the second trimester of pregnancy. All receptors derive from a female donor with multiple sclerosis, enrolled in a pregnancy study.

The count of this clone is one. CDR3 nucleotides: TGTGCCAGCAGCGAGACGCAGGGGTACGAGCAGTACTTC. Its protein is CASSETQGYEQYF. The rearrangement links TRBV7-3 to TRBJ2-7, with D possibly matching TRBD1 (6 bases). Germline-derived CDR1 and CDR2 are SGHTA and FQGTGA. The V end lost 5 bases, the J end lost 4 bases, and 12 bases lay between the germline ends. CDR3 length equals 13 residues. Full variable domain (outside the CDR3, taken from reference TRBV7-3 and TRBJ2-7): GAGVSQTPSNKVTEKGKYVELRCDPISGHTALYWYRQSLGQGPEFLIYFQGTGAADDSGLPNDRFFAVRPEGSVSTLKIQRTERGDSAVYLCASSETQGYEQYFGPGTRLTVT.

This sequence joins TRBV18 and TRBJ1-5; D call uncertain. Per germline, CDR1 KGHSH and CDR2 LQKENI. CDR3 length: 13 residues. V was cut by 4 bases and J by 5 bases, with 9 bases left in between. CDR3 amino acids: CASSQSVDQPQHF. The CDR3 DNA reads TGTGCCAGCTCACAGTCAGTCGATCAGCCCCAGCATTTT.

V is TRBV7-3 and J is TRBJ2-2, with 7 bases fitting TRBD2. The germline V gene encodes CDR1 SGHTA and CDR2 FQGTGA. V lost 4 bases to trimming and J lost 6 bases; unmatched junction nucleotides: 11. This CDR3 has 16 amino acids. The CDR3 region is CASSSQGGAGAGELFF. DNA of the CDR3: TGTGCCAGCAGCTCCCAGGGAGGGGCGGGGGCCGGGGAGCTGTTTTTT. The entire variable domain, with the rest obtained from reference TRBV7-3 and TRBJ2-2, is as follows: GAGVSQTPSNKVTEKGKYVELRCDPISGHTALYWYRQSLGQGPEFLIYFQGTGAADDSGLPNDRFFAVRPEGSVSTLKIQRTERGDSAVYLCASSSQGGAGAGELFFGEGSRLTVL.

V and J are TRBV5-6 and TRBJ2-1; TRBD1 agrees at 7 bases. Germline trimming cut 2 bases from V and 2 bases from J; bases unmatched to any gene: 4. From germline, CDR1 is SGHDT and CDR2 YYEEEE. The CDR3 is 15 residues long. The CDR3 DNA follows: TGTGCCAGCAGCTTTATGGACAGGACCTACAATGAGCAGTTCTTC. Protein product: CASSFMDRTYNEQFF. Using reference TRBV5-6 and TRBJ2-1 for the parts outside the CDR3, the full variable domain is DAGVTQSPTHLIKTRGQQVTLRCSPKSGHDTVSWYQQALGQGPQFIFQYYEEEERQRGNFPDRFSGHQFPNYSSELNVNALLLGDSALYLCASSFMDRTYNEQFFGPGTRLTVL.

J is TRBJ2-5 and V is TRBV5-5, with a possible D match to TRBD1 (6 bases). Trimming left V 2 bases short and J 1 base short, with 15 bases between. CDR3 length: 16 residues. Looked up from germline, CDR1 is SGHKS and CDR2 is YYEKEE (reference sequence). CDR3 residues: CASSFRPTRGQETQYF. The CDR3 bases are TGTGCCAGCAGCTTCCGTCCGACCAGGGGCCAAGAGACCCAGTACTTC. Drawing the rest from reference TRBV5-5 and TRBJ2-5, the complete variable domain is DAGVTQSPTHLIKTRGQQVTLRCSPISGHKSVSWYQQVLGQGPQFIFQYYEKEERGRGNFPDRFSARQFPNYSSELNVNALLLGDSALYLCASSFRPTRGQETQYFGPGTRLLVL.

V is TRBV4-1 and J is TRBJ2-1; 8 nucleotides align to TRBD2. Germline V lookup: CDR1 MGHRA, CDR2 YSYEKL. The CDR3 is made up of 15 amino acids. Unmatched junction bases numbered 12, after V lost 6 bases and J lost 8 bases. The CDR3 DNA is TGCGCCAGCAGGGCCCCCGGGACTAGATTCTATGAGCAGTTCTTC. It is translated as CASRAPGTRFYEQFF.

The chain carries TRBV6-1 and TRBJ2-5, with 13 nucleotides matching TRBD2. Germline lookup yields CDR1 MNHNS and CDR2 SASEGT. The CDR3 runs to 15 residues. Germline trimming cut 3 bases from V and 7 bases from J; bases unmatched to any gene: 5. DNA for the CDR3: TGTGCCAGCAGTGACGGACTAGCGGGAGTCAGGACCCAGTACTTC. It is translated as CASSDGLAGVRTQYF.

The V and J genes are TRBV11-2 and TRBJ2-7; D might be TRBD1 (5 bases). Per the germline V gene, CDR1 is SGHAT and CDR2 is FQNNGV. V lost 1 base, J lost 4 bases, and 20 bases lay in between. CDR3 length equals 17 residues. Here the CDR3 reads CASSLGYQGIIRYEQYF. CDR3 nucleotide sequence: TGTGCCAGCAGCTTAGGATACCAGGGCATTATCCGTTACGAGCAGTACTTC.

Only a few counts were recorded for this clone. V and J are TRBV6-1 and TRBJ2-7; no definite D call. CDR3 size: 14 residues. Trimming took 2 bases from V and 1 from J, leaving 9 bases between them. Germline CDR1 is MNHNS and CDR2 is SASEGT. CDR3 in DNA: TGTGCCAGCAGTGAACAAAGGAGATCCTACGAGCAGTACTTC. Its protein is CASSEQRRSYEQYF.

This clone was observed once. The V gene is TRBV9, the J gene TRBJ1-4; D gene uncertain. CDR1 SGDLS and CDR2 YYNGEE come from the germline V gene. CDR3 length equals 14 residues. Trimming left V 3 bases short and J 4 bases short, with 10 bases between. CDR3 in amino acids: CASSGWPINEKLFF. DNA for the CDR3: TGTGCCAGCAGCGGGTGGCCGATTAATGAAAAACTGTTTTTT.

The chain recombines TRBV10-3 with TRBJ1-5, with D possibly TRBD1 on 5 matching bases. The germline V gene has CDR1 ENHRY and CDR2 SYGVKD. Trimming pared 0 bases from V and 7 bases from J, leaving 13 bases between. This CDR3 spans 15 amino acids. In nucleotides, the CDR3 is TGTGCCATCAGTGAGTCGACGACAGCTTGGCAGCCCCAGCATTTT. Protein sequence: CAISESTTAWQPQHF.

V gene TRBV6-5 combines with J gene TRBJ1-3; D may be TRBD1 (5 bases). There are 15 residues in the CDR3. Germline V gene data show CDR1 as MNHEY and CDR2 as SVGAGI. Trimming pared 3 bases from V and 0 bases from J, leaving 9 bases between. CDR3 nucleotides: TGTGCCAGCAGTTATGACAGCTACTCTGGAAACACCATATATTTT. It specifies CASSYDSYSGNTIYF.

V and J are TRBV29-1 and TRBJ1-2; 7 bases match TRBD1. In germline, CDR1 is SQVTM, CDR2 ANQGSEA. This CDR3 region has 13 residues. The trim removed 4 bases at V and 2 bases at J, leaving 4 bases unmatched. CDR3 region: CSVAGQENYGYTF. CDR3 coding DNA: TGCAGCGTTGCTGGACAGGAGAACTATGGCTACACCTTC.

The chain joins TRBV11-2 to TRBJ2-7, with 8 nucleotides matching TRBD2. CDR3 length: 14 residues. CDR1 SGHAT and CDR2 FQNNGV come from the germline V gene. The V segment lost 6 bases and the J segment 1 base; nucleotides outside the gene matches: 5. The CDR3 protein is CASSLAGSSYEQYF. Written as DNA, the CDR3 is TGTGCCAGCAGTCTAGCGGGCTCTTCCTACGAGCAGTACTTC.

This clone was seen a single time. V usage is TRBV13 and J usage is TRBJ2-4; TRBD1 is a possible D gene (7 bases). Deletions cut 0 bases from V and 3 bases from J, with 12 bases between. The germline CDR1 and CDR2 sequences are PRHDT and FYEKMQ (reference sequence). The CDR3 runs 16 residues. CDR3 sequence (DNA): TGTGCCAGCAGCTTAGGCAGGGGGGTTTTCAAAAACATTCAGTACTTC. As protein: CASSLGRGVFKNIQYF.

V gene TRBV18 combines with J gene TRBJ2-3, with 7 bases aligning to TRBD1. J was trimmed by 1 base and V by 2 bases; bases with no gene match: 3. This CDR3 is 15 amino acids long. Germline V gene sequence: CDR1 KGHSH, CDR2 LQKENI. CDR3 DNA sequence: TGTGCCAGCTCACCAGGGGACAGCCGCACAGATACGCAGTATTTT. It yields the protein CASSPGDSRTDTQYF.

The chain couples TRBV19 to TRBJ2-7; 13 nucleotides agree with TRBD2. Germline V gives CDR1 LNHDA, CDR2 SQIVND (reference sequence). Losses at the gene ends were 3 bases for V and 6 bases for J; bases not matched to a gene: 5. This CDR3 has 15 residues. This chain's CDR3 is CASSMGGLAGREQYF. The CDR3 nucleotides read TGTGCCAGTAGTATGGGGGGACTAGCGGGACGCGAGCAGTACTTC.

V is TRBV28 and J is TRBJ1-1, with TRBD1 identical over 7 bases. CDR3 length: 15 residues. The germline gives CDR1 MDHEN, CDR2 SYDVKM. V shed 5 bases and J 4 bases; nucleotides not matched to a gene: 10. This CDR3 is CASSPNRGGSTEAFF. As DNA, the CDR3 is TGTGCCAGCAGTCCCAACAGGGGAGGAAGCACTGAAGCTTTCTTT.

The chain has TRBV4-1 and TRBJ1-5; maybe TRBD1 (6 bases). The V end was cut by 1 base, the J end by 3 bases, with 13 bases between. This CDR3 region has 16 residues. Germline lookup yields CDR1 MGHRA and CDR2 YSYEKL. CDR3 sequence reads: CASSQALGGINQPQHF. The CDR3 coding sequence is TGCGCCAGCAGCCAAGCGTTAGGGGGTATCAATCAGCCCCAGCATTTT.